The source of this T cell receptor (beta chain) is a study of shared clonotypes between healthy human individuals. Selected positively for CCR7 and CD45RO-negative, naive CD8 cells excluded terminally differentiated effector memory CD45RA+ cells. Healthy adults negative for HIV, lacking recent acute infections or vaccinations, served as donors. The germline CDR1 and CDR2 sequences are SEHNR and FQNEAQ (reference sequence). This CDR3 has 14 residues. Losses at the gene ends were 3 bases for V and 3 bases for J; bases not matched to a gene: 3. Study-wide results and limits: An anticipated effect of sequencing depth on clonotype sharing among donors was recognized. Unshared clonotypes carried lower generation probabilities than those common to all four donors. Rarefaction analysis demonstrated incomplete sorted-subset sequencing notwithstanding large depth.

TCRdb keeps only in-frame clones here, not all; method: immunoSEQ multiplex PCR. The sample lists hundreds of thousands of clones, about 95% occurring once. In regard to this clone: What it binds is not known.

This TCR derives from a woman aged 25-40 years in good health. The sample was naive CD8+ T cells sorted from blood. The chain couples TRBV7-9 to TRBJ2-7, with TRBD2 identical over 9 bases. Written as DNA, the CDR3 is TGTGCCAGCAGCTTCGTAGCGGGAGACTACGAGCAGTACTTC. Its protein is CASSFVAGDYEQYF.